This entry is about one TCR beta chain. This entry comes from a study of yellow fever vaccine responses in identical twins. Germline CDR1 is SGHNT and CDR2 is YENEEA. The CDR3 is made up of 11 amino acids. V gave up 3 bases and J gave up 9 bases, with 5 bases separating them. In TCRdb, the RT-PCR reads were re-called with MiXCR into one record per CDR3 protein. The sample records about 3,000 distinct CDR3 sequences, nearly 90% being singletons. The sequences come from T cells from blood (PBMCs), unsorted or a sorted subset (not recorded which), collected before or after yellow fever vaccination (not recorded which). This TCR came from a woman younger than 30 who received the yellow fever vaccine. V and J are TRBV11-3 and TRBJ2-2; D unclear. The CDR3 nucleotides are TGTGCCAGCAGCTTGGACCGGGAGCTGTTTTTT. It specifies CASSLDRELFF.